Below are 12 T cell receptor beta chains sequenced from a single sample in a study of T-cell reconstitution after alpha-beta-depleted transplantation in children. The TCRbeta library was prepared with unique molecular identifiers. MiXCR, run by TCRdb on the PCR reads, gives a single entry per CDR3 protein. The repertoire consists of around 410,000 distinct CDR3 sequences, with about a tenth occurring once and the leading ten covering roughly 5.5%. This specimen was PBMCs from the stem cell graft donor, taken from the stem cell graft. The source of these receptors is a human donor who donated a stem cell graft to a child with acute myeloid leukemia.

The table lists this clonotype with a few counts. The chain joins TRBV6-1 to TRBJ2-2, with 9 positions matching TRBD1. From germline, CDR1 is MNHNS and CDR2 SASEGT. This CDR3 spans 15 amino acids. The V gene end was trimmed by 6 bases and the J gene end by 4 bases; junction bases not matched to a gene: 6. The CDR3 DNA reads TGTGCCAGCAGAGCACAGGGGGCGGGCACCGGGGAGCTGTTTTTT. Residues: CASRAQGAGTGELFF.

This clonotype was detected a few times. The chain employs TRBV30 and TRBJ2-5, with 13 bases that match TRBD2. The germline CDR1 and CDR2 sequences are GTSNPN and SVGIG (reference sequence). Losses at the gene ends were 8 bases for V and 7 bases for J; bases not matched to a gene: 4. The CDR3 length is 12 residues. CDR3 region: CARRTSGGTQYF. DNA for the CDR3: TGTGCCCGAAGGACTAGCGGGGGGACCCAGTACTTC.

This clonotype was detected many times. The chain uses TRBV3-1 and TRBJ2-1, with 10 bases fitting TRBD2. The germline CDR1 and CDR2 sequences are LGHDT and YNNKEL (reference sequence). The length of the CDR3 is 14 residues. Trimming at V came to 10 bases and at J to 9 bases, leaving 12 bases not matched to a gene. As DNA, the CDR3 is TGTGCCACCAAACTAGCGGGGCCCTCTGGTGAGCAGTTCTTC. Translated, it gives CATKLAGPSGEQFF.

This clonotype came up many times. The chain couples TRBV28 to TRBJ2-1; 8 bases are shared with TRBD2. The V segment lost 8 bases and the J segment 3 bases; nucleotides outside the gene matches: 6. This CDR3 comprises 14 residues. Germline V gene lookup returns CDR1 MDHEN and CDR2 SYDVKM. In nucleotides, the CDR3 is TGTGCCAGCCACAACAGCGGGAGCTACAATGAGCAGTTCTTC. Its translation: CASHNSGSYNEQFF.

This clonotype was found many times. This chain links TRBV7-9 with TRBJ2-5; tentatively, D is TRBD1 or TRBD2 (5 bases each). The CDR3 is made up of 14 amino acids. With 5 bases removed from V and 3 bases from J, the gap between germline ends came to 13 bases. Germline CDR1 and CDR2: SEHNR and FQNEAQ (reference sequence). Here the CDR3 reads CASSVRGLEETQYF. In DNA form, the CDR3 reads TGTGCCAGCAGCGTTCGGGGCCTGGAAGAGACCCAGTACTTC. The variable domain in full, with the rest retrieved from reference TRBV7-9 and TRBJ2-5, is DTGVSQNPRHKITKRGQNVTFRCDPISEHNRLYWYRQTLGQGPEFLTYFQNEAQLEKSRLLSDRFSAERPKGSFSTLEIQRTEQGDSAMYLCASSVRGLEETQYFGPGTRLLVL.

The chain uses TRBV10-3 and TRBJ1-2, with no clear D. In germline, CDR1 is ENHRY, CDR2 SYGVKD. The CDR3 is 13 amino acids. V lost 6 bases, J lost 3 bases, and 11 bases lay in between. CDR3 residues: CAIRPTVDYGYTF. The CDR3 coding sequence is TGTGCCATCAGACCAACAGTTGACTATGGCTACACCTTC.

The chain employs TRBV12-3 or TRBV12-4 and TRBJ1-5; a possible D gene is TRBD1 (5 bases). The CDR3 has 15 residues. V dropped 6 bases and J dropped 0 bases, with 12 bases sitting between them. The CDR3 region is CASSDSRYSNQPQHF. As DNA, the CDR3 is TGTGCCAGCAGCGACAGCCGATATAGCAATCAGCCCCAGCATTTT.

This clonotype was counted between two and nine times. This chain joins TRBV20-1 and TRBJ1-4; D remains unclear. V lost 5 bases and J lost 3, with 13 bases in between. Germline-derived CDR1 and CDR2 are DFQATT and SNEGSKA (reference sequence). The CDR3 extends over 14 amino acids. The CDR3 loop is CSAPLAGSNEKLFF. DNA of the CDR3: TGCAGTGCTCCTCTAGCCGGGTCTAATGAAAAACTGTTTTTT.

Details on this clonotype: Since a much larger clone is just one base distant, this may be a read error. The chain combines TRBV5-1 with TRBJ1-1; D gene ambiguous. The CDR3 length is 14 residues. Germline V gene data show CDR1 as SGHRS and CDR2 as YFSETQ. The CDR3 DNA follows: TGCGCCGGCAGCGTCGGTCTTGCGAACACTGAAGCTTTCTTT. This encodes CAGSVGLANTEAFF. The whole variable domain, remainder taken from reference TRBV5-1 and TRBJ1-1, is KAGVTQTPRYLIKTRGQQVTLSCSPISGHRSVSWYQQTPGQGLQFLFEYFSETQRNKGNFPGRFSGRQFSNSRSEMNVSTLELGDSALYLCAGSVGLANTEAFFGQGTRLTVV.

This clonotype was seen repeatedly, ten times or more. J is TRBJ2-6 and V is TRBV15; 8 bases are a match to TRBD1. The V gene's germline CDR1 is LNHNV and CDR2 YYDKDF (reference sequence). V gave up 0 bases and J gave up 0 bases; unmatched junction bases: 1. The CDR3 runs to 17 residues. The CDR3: CATSRETGGSGANVLTF. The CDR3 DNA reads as TGTGCCACCAGCAGAGAAACAGGGGGCTCTGGGGCCAACGTCCTGACTTTC.

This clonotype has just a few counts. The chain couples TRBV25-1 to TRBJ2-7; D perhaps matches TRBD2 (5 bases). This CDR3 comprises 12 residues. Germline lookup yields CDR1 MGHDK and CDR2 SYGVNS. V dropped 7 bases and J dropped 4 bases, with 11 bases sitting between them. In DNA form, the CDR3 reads TGTGCCAGCATTGCCAGGAGGTACGAGCAGTACGTC. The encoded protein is CASIARRYEQYV.

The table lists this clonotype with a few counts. CDR3 in amino acids: CASTSWLAGADTQYF. DNA for the CDR3: TGTGCCAGCACCAGTTGGCTAGCGGGAGCAGATACGCAGTATTTT. V usage is TRBV6-1 and J usage is TRBJ2-3, with 10 bases matching TRBD2. The junction had 8 bases not matched to a gene; V was cut back by 7 bases and J by 4 bases. CDR1 and CDR2 from the germline V gene are MNHNS and SASEGT. The CDR3 is made up of 15 amino acids.